A selection of T cell receptor beta chains follows, all from one sample in a study of blood T cell repertoires in COVID-19. Sequenced by immunoSEQ multiplex PCR; TCRdb stores in-frame clones only, minus some. The sample shows over 130,000 clones, 70% to 90% of them seen only once. Sequenced sample: peripheral blood. These receptor sequences come from a man between 65 and 85 years old with acute or convalescent COVID-19. The CDR3 runs from the conserved cysteine through the conserved F or W. The order of the fields is clone size, J gene, D gene, V gene, CDR3 protein, CDR3 DNA. A D gene is named only where the DNA matches it firmly. Not every row has a clone size; where given, it reads once, few, many or a size class.

size: .; J: TRBJ2-7; D: .; V: TRBV2; CDR3: CASSETAGNYEQYF; DNA: TGTGCCAGCAGTGAGACGGCGGGGAACTACGAGCAGTACTTC
size: .; J: TRBJ2-2; D: TRBD1; V: TRBV19; CDR3: CASSRQGITGELFF; DNA: TGTGCCAGTAGTAGACAGGGGATCACCGGGGAGCTGTTTTTT
size: few; J: TRBJ2-7; D: .; V: TRBV27; CDR3: CASSLRPGASYEQYF; DNA: TGTGCCAGCAGTTTAAGGCCAGGGGCTTCCTACGAGCAGTACTTC
size: .; J: TRBJ2-7; D: TRBD2; V: TRBV15; CDR3: CATSSGTSGSLYEQYF; DNA: TGTGCCACCAGCAGCGGGACTAGCGGGAGTCTCTACGAGCAGTACTTC
size: once; J: TRBJ2-7; D: .; V: TRBV3-1/TRBV3-2; CDR3: CASSPPRGTYEQYF; DNA: TGTGCCAGCAGCCCCCCCCGGGGGACCTACGAGCAGTACTTC
size: .; J: TRBJ2-5; D: .; V: TRBV5-4; CDR3: CASSLGAGLVLQETQYF; DNA: TGTGCCAGCAGCTTGGGGGCAGGCTTGGTCCTCCAAGAGACCCAGTACTTC
size: .; J: TRBJ2-7; D: .; V: TRBV6-5; CDR3: CASSPYQDSYEQYF; DNA: TGTGCCAGCAGCCCATACCAGGACTCCTACGAGCAGTACTTC
size: .; J: TRBJ2-1; D: .; V: TRBV28; CDR3: CASIWGGGVNEQFF; DNA: TGTGCCAGCATTTGGGGGGGCGGTGTGAATGAGCAGTTCTTC
size: .; J: TRBJ2-2; D: TRBD1; V: TRBV7-6; CDR3: CASSLDRGFAGELFF; DNA: TGTGCCAGCAGCCTGGACAGGGGATTCGCCGGGGAGCTGTTTTTT
size: .; J: TRBJ2-3; D: .; V: TRBV7-6; CDR3: CASSLAWGLTDTQYF; DNA: TGTGCCAGCAGCTTAGCCTGGGGCCTTACAGATACGCAGTATTTT
size: .; J: TRBJ2-4; D: TRBD1; V: TRBV29-1; CDR3: CSVADRVGNIQYF; DNA: TGCAGCGTAGCGGACAGGGTGGGAAACATTCAGTACTTC
size: few; J: TRBJ1-1; D: .; V: TRBV5-1; CDR3: CASSLTAAGTEAFF; DNA: TGCGCCAGCAGCTTGACTGCCGCGGGCACTGAAGCTTTCTTT
size: .; J: TRBJ2-6; D: .; V: TRBV7-9; CDR3: CASSPWGAGANVLTF; DNA: TGTGCCAGCAGCCCCTGGGGGGCTGGGGCCAACGTCCTGACTTTC
size: .; J: TRBJ2-7; D: TRBD1; V: TRBV29-1; CDR3: CSVTIGQGITEQYF; DNA: TGCAGCGTTACGATCGGACAGGGGATTACCGAGCAGTACTTC
size: .; J: TRBJ1-1; D: TRBD1; V: TRBV19; CDR3: CASSFHRGMNTEAFF; DNA: TGTGCCAGTAGTTTTCACAGGGGCATGAACACTGAAGCTTTCTTT
size: once; J: TRBJ1-1; D: .; V: TRBV19; CDR3: CASSIGSLMNTEAFF; DNA: TGTGCCAGTAGTATCGGGAGCCTGATGAACACTGAAGCTTTCTTT
size: .; J: TRBJ2-4; D: TRBD1; V: TRBV15; CDR3: CATSRDGTGVKNIQYF; DNA: TGTGCCACCAGCAGAGATGGGACAGGGGTCAAAAACATTCAGTACTTC
size: .; J: TRBJ1-5; D: TRBD1; V: TRBV27; CDR3: CASSLGTGIQPQHF; DNA: TGTGCCAGCAGTCTCGGGACAGGGATCCAGCCCCAGCATTTT
size: .; J: TRBJ2-5; D: TRBD2; V: TRBV2; CDR3: CASLRLAGGETQYF; DNA: TGTGCCAGCCTTAGACTAGCGGGAGGGGAGACCCAGTACTTC
size: .; J: TRBJ2-1; D: TRBD2; V: TRBV6-1; CDR3: CASRSSRLAGLEQFF; DNA: TGTGCCAGCAGGTCTAGTAGACTAGCGGGACTTGAGCAGTTCTTC
size: .; J: TRBJ2-1; D: TRBD2; V: TRBV15; CDR3: CATSPTSGSAYNEQFF; DNA: TGTGCCACCAGCCCGACTAGCGGGAGTGCCTACAATGAGCAGTTCTTC
size: .; J: TRBJ2-7; D: TRBD2; V: TRBV28; CDR3: CASSPRLAGVGEQYF; DNA: TGTGCCAGCTCGCCCCGACTAGCGGGAGTCGGTGAGCAGTACTTC
size: .; J: TRBJ2-7; D: .; V: TRBV30; CDR3: CAWSSGTIYEQYF; DNA: TGTGCCTGGAGTTCCGGGACAATCTACGAGCAGTACTTC
size: once; J: TRBJ2-7; D: .; V: TRBV18; CDR3: CASSPAPARSSYEQYF; DNA: TGTGCCAGCTCACCCGCTCCTGCCCGCAGCTCCTACGAGCAGTACTTC
size: once; J: TRBJ1-5; D: TRBD1; V: TRBV28; CDR3: CASSTPAGGQGPQHF; DNA: TGTGCCAGCAGCACCCCCGCAGGGGGTCAAGGGCCCCAGCATTTT
size: .; J: TRBJ2-7; D: .; V: TRBV27; CDR3: CASSLRGGPSYEQYF; DNA: TGTGCCAGCAGTTTACGAGGCGGGCCTTCTTACGAGCAGTACTTC
size: .; J: TRBJ1-2; D: TRBD1; V: TRBV2; CDR3: CATSTGRQGGSGGYTF; DNA: TGTGCCACCTCGACAGGGAGACAGGGAGGATCGGGGGGCTACACCTTC
size: .; J: TRBJ1-1; D: .; V: TRBV5-1; CDR3: CASRETAVNTEAFF; DNA: TGCGCCAGCAGGGAGACAGCCGTGAACACTGAAGCTTTCTTT
size: .; J: TRBJ2-2; D: TRBD2; V: TRBV2; CDR3: CASSALAGVDTGELFF; DNA: TGTGCCAGCAGTGCCCTAGCGGGAGTAGACACCGGGGAGCTGTTTTTT
size: .; J: TRBJ2-7; D: TRBD2; V: TRBV7-3; CDR3: CASSLRAGTYEQYF; DNA: TGTGCCAGCAGCTTACGAGCGGGAACCTACGAGCAGTACTTC
size: .; J: TRBJ2-1; D: TRBD2; V: TRBV6-5; CDR3: CASSSPRLAGVNEQFF; DNA: TGTGCCAGCAGTTCCCCCAGACTAGCGGGAGTCAATGAGCAGTTCTTC
size: .; J: TRBJ1-5; D: .; V: TRBV4-3; CDR3: CASSQEGRSNQPQHF; DNA: TGCGCCAGCAGCCAAGAGGGCAGGAGCAATCAGCCCCAGCATTTT
size: .; J: TRBJ1-2; D: TRBD1; V: TRBV5-6; CDR3: CASSFTGGPEVGYTF; DNA: TGTGCCAGCAGCTTTACAGGGGGACCCGAAGTCGGCTACACCTTC